Sequencing of this TCR beta chain was carried out in a study of shared clonotypes between healthy human individuals. The V gene end was trimmed by 1 base and the J gene end by 5 bases; junction bases not matched to a gene: 5. The CDR3 totals 15 residues. From germline, CDR1 is SGHTA and CDR2 FQGNSA. Using immunoSEQ multiplex PCR, the repertoire was profiled, and TCRdb retains in-frame clones only, with some absent. This table holds about 960,000 clones, about three quarters found once. Into CD45RA+ naive and CD45RA-negative memory subsets, the CD4+ cells were split. The sequencing sample was made of memory CD4+ T cells sorted from blood. Subset indicated: CD45RA-negative fraction. The receptor was isolated from a man aged 18-30 years in good health. V usage is TRBV7-2 and J usage is TRBJ1-5, with 7 nucleotides matching TRBD1. CDR3 DNA: TGTGCCAGCAGCTTAGGAGGCAGGGGGGATCAGCCCCAGCATTTT. Translation gives CASSLGGRGDQPQHF.